This TCR beta chain was found in a study of control samples from healthy donors and cancer patients. Only in-frame clones appear in the TCRdb table, and some are missing; sequencing was by immunoSEQ multiplex PCR. The table records 390,000 or so clones, 90% of them present only once. From germline, CDR1 is KGHSH and CDR2 LQKENI. This CDR3 region has 10 residues. V lost 8 bases to trimming and J lost 2 bases, with 3 bases between them. The sequenced material came from PBMCs. This TCR was recovered from a man between 35 and 55 years old with head and neck cancer. The chain links TRBV18 to TRBJ2-5; D gene unclear. CDR3 DNA sequence: TGTGCCAGCGGACAAGAGACCCAGTACTTC. Translating it yields CASGQETQYF.